This T cell receptor (beta chain) was recovered during a study of shared clonotypes between healthy human individuals. The CDR3 consists of 15 residues. CDR1 is SNHLY, CDR2 FYNNEI, per germline. V lost 4 bases to trimming and J lost 4 bases; unmatched junction nucleotides: 7. Turning to this clone: Additional DNA sequences in this sample encode the identical CDR3.

The assay was immunoSEQ multiplex PCR, and TCRdb's table has in-frame clones only and misses some. The sample holds around 500,000 clones, over 70% seen once. This TCR was recovered from a woman in her thirties or forties in good health. Some clones in this sample may be carry-over from other donors' samples. The sequenced sample was PBMCs. This chain links TRBV2 with TRBJ2-5; 9 nucleotides agree with TRBD2. The CDR3 here is CASSGAEAGGETQYF. DNA of the CDR3: TGTGCCAGCAGTGGCGCCGAAGCGGGAGGAGAGACCCAGTACTTC. The full variable domain, in which reference TRBV2 and TRBJ2-5 provide the parts outside the CDR3, is EPEVTQTPSHQVTQMGQEVILRCVPISNHLYFYWYRQILGQKVEFLVSFYNNEISEKSEIFDDQFSVERPDGSNFTLKIRSTKLEDSAMYFCASSGAEAGGETQYFGPGTRLLVL.